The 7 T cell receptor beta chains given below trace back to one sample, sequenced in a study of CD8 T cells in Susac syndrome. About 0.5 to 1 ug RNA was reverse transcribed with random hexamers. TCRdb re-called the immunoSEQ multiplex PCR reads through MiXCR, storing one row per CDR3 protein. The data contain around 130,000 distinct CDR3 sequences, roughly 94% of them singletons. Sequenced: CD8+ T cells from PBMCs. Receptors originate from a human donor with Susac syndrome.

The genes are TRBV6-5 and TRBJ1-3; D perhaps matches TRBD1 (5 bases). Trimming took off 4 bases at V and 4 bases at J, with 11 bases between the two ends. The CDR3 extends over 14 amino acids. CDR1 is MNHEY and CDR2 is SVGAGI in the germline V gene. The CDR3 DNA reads TGTGCCAGCAGTTCCTGGGACTCCGGAAACACCATATATTTT. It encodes CASSSWDSGNTIYF.

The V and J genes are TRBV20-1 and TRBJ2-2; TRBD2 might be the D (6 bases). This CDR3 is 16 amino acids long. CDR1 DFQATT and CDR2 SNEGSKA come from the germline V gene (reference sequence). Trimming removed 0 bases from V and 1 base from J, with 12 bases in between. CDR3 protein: CSARDSAGGNTGELFF. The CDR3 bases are TGCAGTGCTAGAGATTCGGCCGGGGGGAACACCGGGGAGCTGTTTTTT.

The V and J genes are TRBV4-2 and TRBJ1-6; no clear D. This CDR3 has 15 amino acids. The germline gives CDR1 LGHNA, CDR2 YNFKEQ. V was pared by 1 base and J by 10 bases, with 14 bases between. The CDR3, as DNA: TGTGCCAGCAGCCAAGGCCGCCGGTTTATCTCACCCCTCCACTTT. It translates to CASSQGRRFISPLHF.

The CDR3 loop is CASSPRGDPGPQHF. For the CDR3, the DNA is TGTGCCAGCAGCCCTAGGGGTGACCCGGGGCCCCAGCATTTT. The chain links TRBV7-2 to TRBJ1-5, with TRBD1 as a possible D gene (5 bases). The CDR3 has 14 residues. From germline, CDR1 is SGHTA and CDR2 FQGNSA. The V and J ends lost 5 bases and 9 bases respectively, with 17 bases between them.

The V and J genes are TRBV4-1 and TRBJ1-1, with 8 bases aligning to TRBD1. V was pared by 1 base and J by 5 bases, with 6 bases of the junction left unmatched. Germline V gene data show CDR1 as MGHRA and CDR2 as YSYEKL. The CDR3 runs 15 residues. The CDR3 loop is CASSQGDRGSTEAFF. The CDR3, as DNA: TGCGCCAGCAGCCAAGGAGACAGGGGCAGTACTGAAGCTTTCTTT.

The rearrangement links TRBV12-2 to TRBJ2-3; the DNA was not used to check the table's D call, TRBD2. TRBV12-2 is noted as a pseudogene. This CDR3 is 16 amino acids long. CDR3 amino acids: CASRPERGEVTDTQYF. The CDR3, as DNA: TGTGCAAGTCGCCCGGAGCGGGGGGAGGTCACAGATACGCAGTATTTT.

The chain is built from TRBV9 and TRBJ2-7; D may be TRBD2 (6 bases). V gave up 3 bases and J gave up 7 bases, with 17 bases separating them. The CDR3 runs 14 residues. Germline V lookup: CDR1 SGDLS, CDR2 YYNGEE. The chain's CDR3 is CASSGGIAAFEQYF. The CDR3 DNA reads TGTGCCAGCAGCGGGGGAATAGCGGCGTTTGAGCAGTACTTC.